These 4 T cell receptor beta chains were all obtained from the same sample, sequenced in a study of T cells in Graves' hyperthyroidism and ophthalmopathy. Amplified regions were TCR beta CDR3 sequences from RNA transcripts. First-round RT-PCR targeting the TCR CDR3 was performed with the HTBI primer set. MiXCR, applied by TCRdb to the multiplex PCR reads, yields one record per CDR3 protein. There are 600,000 to 850,000 distinct CDR3 sequences in the sample; 18% occur only once, and approximately 15% lies in the top ten. The sequenced material came from blood. These receptors were taken from a woman in her forties or fifties with Graves' hyperthyroidism that later progressed to Graves' ophthalmopathy.

Worth noting for this clonotype: A read error is possible here, since a much larger clone lies one base away. The chain recombines TRBV20-1 with TRBJ2-3; 8 positions match TRBD2. The length of the CDR3 is 15 residues. Germline assignment: CDR1 DFQATT and CDR2 SNEGSKA (reference sequence). V lost 5 bases to trimming and J lost 2 bases; unmatched junction nucleotides: 9. The chain's CDR3 is CSAVTGGGNTDTQYF. CDR3 coding DNA: TGCAGTGCTGTGACTGGCGGGGGGAACACAGATACGCAGTATTTT.

Turning to this clonotype: This may be a read error: a much more frequent sequence differs by one nucleotide. J is TRBJ2-2 and V is TRBV3-1, with D possibly TRBD1 on 6 matching bases. CDR3 length: 16 residues. CDR1 and CDR2 (germline): LGHDT, YNNKEL (reference sequence). The CDR3 sequence: CASSLDRTQNTGELVF. As DNA, the CDR3 is TGTGCCAGCAGCCTTGACAGGACCCAGAACACCGGGGAGCTGGTTTTT.

This clonotype has a handful of counts. The chain couples TRBV6-2 or TRBV6-3 to TRBJ2-5, with TRBD2 matching 7 bases. CDR3 length: 14 amino acids. J lost 2 bases, V lost 6 bases, and 6 bases had no gene match. The germline gives CDR1 MNHEY, CDR2 SVGEGT. The CDR3 spells CASRILAPQETQYF. For the CDR3, the DNA is TGTGCCAGCAGGATACTAGCGCCACAAGAGACCCAGTACTTC.

The CDR3: CASSLGNWDSSYEQYF. The CDR3 region has the DNA TGTGCCAGCAGCTTAGGAAACTGGGACAGCTCCTACGAGCAGTACTTC. The V call is TRBV7-9, the J call TRBJ2-7, with 7 nucleotides matching TRBD1. The V gene's germline CDR1 is SEHNR and CDR2 FQNEAQ (reference sequence). The CDR3 is 16 amino acids. V lost 1 base to trimming and J lost 0 bases; unmatched junction nucleotides: 6.